This TCR beta chain came from a study of cytomegalovirus exposure and HLA in healthy donors. Looking at the study overall: It was reported in a later analysis that the same platform had been used for the approximately 110 validation repertoires as for the roughly 650 first-cohort repertoires.

The germline V gene encodes CDR1 LGHNA and CDR2 YNFKEQ. The CDR3 sequence is 14 residues long. The trim removed 3 bases at V and 6 bases at J, leaving 4 bases unmatched. Regarding the study as a whole: The classifier reportedly diagnosed cytomegalovirus status with high specificity and sensitivity. The tendency of first-cohort TCR clusters to co-occur in the roughly 130 validation repertoires emerged from a later analysis. There were some public TCRs occurring in many donors, but most TCR sequences were rare.

Profiled with immunoSEQ multiplex PCR; TCRdb holds only in-frame clones, not every one. The sample consists of over 120,000 clones, around 90% of them appearing once. Of note for this clone: As yet, its antigen is unknown.

This chain uses TRBV4-2 with TRBJ2-2; TRBD1 matches at 7 bases. What was sequenced was PBMCs. This TCR derives from a man between 18 and 29 years old in good health and CMV-seropositive. CDR3 DNA: TGTGCCAGCAGCCATGACAGGGTGGCCGGGGAGCTGTTTTTT. Its protein product is CASSHDRVAGELFF.